A selection of T cell receptor beta chains follows, all from one sample in a study of vaccination and CD4 T cells after COVID-19. Which antigens these TCRs recognize remains unknown. TCRdb redid the calling of the PCR reads with MiXCR, one entry per CDR3 protein. The sample has approximately 9,500 distinct CDR3 sequences, 30% to 35% seen once. Sample: CD4+ T cells from blood, cultured in vitro. These receptors were collected from a human donor in good health. CDR3s include the opening cysteine and the closing phenylalanine or tryptophan. A D gene is named only where the DNA matches it firmly. Where a row states a size, it is once, few, many or the class of an expanded clone; other rows omit it.

d_call: .
v_call: TRBV5-1
j_call: TRBJ2-5
clone_size: .
cdr3_nt: TGCGCCAGCAGCTCACCGTCCCAAGAGACCCAGTACTTC
cdr3_aa: CASSSPSQETQYF

d_call: TRBD2
v_call: TRBV7-9
j_call: TRBJ2-3
clone_size: .
cdr3_nt: TGTGCCAGCAGCTTGCGGGAGCTCAGAGCAGATACGCAGTATTTT
cdr3_aa: CASSLRELRADTQYF

d_call: .
v_call: TRBV6-1
j_call: TRBJ1-1
clone_size: few
cdr3_nt: TGTGCCAGCAGGCGGCCACAGGGAGAGAACACTGAAGCTTTCTTT
cdr3_aa: CASRRPQGENTEAFF

d_call: .
v_call: TRBV20-1
j_call: TRBJ1-1
clone_size: .
cdr3_nt: TGCTATGGCTCTTTGATGGGCACTGAAGCTTTCTTT
cdr3_aa: CYGSLMGTEAFF

d_call: .
v_call: TRBV7-2
j_call: TRBJ1-1
clone_size: .
cdr3_nt: TGTGCCAGCAGCTTACTTGGTTCGGCCACTGAAGCTTTCTTT
cdr3_aa: CASSLLGSATEAFF

d_call: .
v_call: TRBV27
j_call: TRBJ2-2
clone_size: few
cdr3_nt: TGTGCCAGCAGTTCGCGGGCCAACACCGGGGAGCTGTTTTTT
cdr3_aa: CASSSRANTGELFF

d_call: TRBD1
v_call: TRBV20-1
j_call: TRBJ1-5
clone_size: few
cdr3_nt: TGCAGTGCTACGGACAGGGCATTCAATCAGCCCCAGCATTTT
cdr3_aa: CSATDRAFNQPQHF

d_call: .
v_call: TRBV2
j_call: TRBJ2-7
clone_size: few
cdr3_nt: TGTGCCAGCAGTGTGGGTGGGGACATTACCTACGAGCAGTACTTC
cdr3_aa: CASSVGGDITYEQYF

d_call: .
v_call: TRBV28
j_call: TRBJ2-7
clone_size: .
cdr3_nt: TGTGCCAGCACCTCGGCCGCCTACGAGCAGTACTTC
cdr3_aa: CASTSAAYEQYF

d_call: .
v_call: TRBV7-6
j_call: TRBJ1-1
clone_size: .
cdr3_nt: TGTGCCAGCAGCTTACGGGGTATGAACACTGAAGCTTTCTTT
cdr3_aa: CASSLRGMNTEAFF